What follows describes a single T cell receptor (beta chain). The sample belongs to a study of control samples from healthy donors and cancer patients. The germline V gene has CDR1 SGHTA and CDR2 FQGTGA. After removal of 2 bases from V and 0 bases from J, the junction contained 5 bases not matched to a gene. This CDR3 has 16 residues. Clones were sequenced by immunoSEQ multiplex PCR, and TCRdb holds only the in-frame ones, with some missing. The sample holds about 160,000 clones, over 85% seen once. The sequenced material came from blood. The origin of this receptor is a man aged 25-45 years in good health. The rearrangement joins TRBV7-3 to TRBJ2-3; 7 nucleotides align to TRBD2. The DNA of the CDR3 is TGTGCCAGCAGCTTAGGGGTTAGCGGGAGCACAGATACGCAGTATTTT. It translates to CASSLGVSGSTDTQYF.